This is a list of T cell receptor beta chains from one sample in a study of CD8 T cells in ankylosing spondylitis. TCRdb called the 5' RACE reads again in MiXCR, with one record for every CDR3 protein. The sample carries around 120,000 distinct CDR3 sequences, around 9.7% recorded once. Sample: blood, either unsorted or a sorted T cell fraction (not recorded which). The receptors stem from a male donor with ankylosing spondylitis or in good health (not recorded which). Each CDR3 is given with its conserved first and last residue. The order of the fields is CDR3 protein, clone size, V gene, J gene. Clone size is shown for a subset of rows, as once, few, many or a class of expanded clone.

cdr3_aa: CSARGVDEQYF
clone_size: many
v_call: TRBV20-1
j_call: TRBJ2-7

cdr3_aa: CATSRTTDGFMNTEAFF
clone_size: once
v_call: TRBV15
j_call: TRBJ1-1

cdr3_aa: CASSQGPGRTSSEQYF
clone_size: .
v_call: TRBV4-1
j_call: TRBJ2-7

cdr3_aa: CASSLTGGPETQYF
clone_size: many
v_call: TRBV12-3/TRBV12-4
j_call: TRBJ2-5

cdr3_aa: CASSPQYGGYEQYF
clone_size: .
v_call: TRBV4-3
j_call: TRBJ2-7

cdr3_aa: CASSPGQGYYEQYF
clone_size: .
v_call: TRBV18
j_call: TRBJ2-7

cdr3_aa: CSVEDTERSTDTQYF
clone_size: few
v_call: TRBV29-1
j_call: TRBJ2-3

cdr3_aa: CASSNEDGIAFSTDTQYF
clone_size: many
v_call: TRBV5-1
j_call: TRBJ2-3

cdr3_aa: CASSLDGPSTDTQYF
clone_size: many
v_call: TRBV5-1
j_call: TRBJ2-3

cdr3_aa: CASSYSLVGYSNEQFF
clone_size: many
v_call: TRBV6-5
j_call: TRBJ2-1

cdr3_aa: CASSLGLSRAYGYTF
clone_size: many
v_call: TRBV7-2
j_call: TRBJ1-2

cdr3_aa: CATSTSGFQETQYF
clone_size: .
v_call: TRBV15
j_call: TRBJ2-5

cdr3_aa: CASSQEGTSGYEQYF
clone_size: .
v_call: TRBV4-1
j_call: TRBJ2-7

cdr3_aa: CSVEIQGAYRQFF
clone_size: many
v_call: TRBV29-1
j_call: TRBJ2-1

cdr3_aa: CASSYWAGTVDQFF
clone_size: many
v_call: TRBV6-2/TRBV6-3
j_call: TRBJ2-1

cdr3_aa: CASTYRGGITEAFF
clone_size: many
v_call: TRBV3-1
j_call: TRBJ1-1

cdr3_aa: CASSLGGHTGELFF
clone_size: many
v_call: TRBV12-3/TRBV12-4
j_call: TRBJ2-2

cdr3_aa: CASRLAYNYNEQFF
clone_size: many
v_call: TRBV5-1
j_call: TRBJ2-1

cdr3_aa: CASSSGVGQYF
clone_size: .
v_call: TRBV7-2
j_call: TRBJ2-7

cdr3_aa: CASSLARHQRSYNSPLHF
clone_size: .
v_call: TRBV5-1
j_call: TRBJ1-6

cdr3_aa: CASSLSGTGYEQYF
clone_size: few
v_call: TRBV28
j_call: TRBJ2-7

cdr3_aa: CSVAPLQGAGGNTIYF
clone_size: few
v_call: TRBV29-1
j_call: TRBJ1-3

cdr3_aa: CASSPRTSGVKNIQYF
clone_size: .
v_call: TRBV12-3/TRBV12-4
j_call: TRBJ2-4

cdr3_aa: CASSLVGRGAGELFF
clone_size: many
v_call: TRBV7-8
j_call: TRBJ2-2

cdr3_aa: CASSSYRLDYGYTF
clone_size: .
v_call: TRBV7-9
j_call: TRBJ1-2

cdr3_aa: CSGESNTEAFF
clone_size: many
v_call: TRBV29-1
j_call: TRBJ1-1

cdr3_aa: CASSLEAYEQYF
clone_size: .
v_call: TRBV5-1
j_call: TRBJ2-7

cdr3_aa: CASSQAFGTGHEQYF
clone_size: few
v_call: TRBV4-3
j_call: TRBJ2-7

cdr3_aa: CASSEGGSSEKLFF
clone_size: many
v_call: TRBV6-1
j_call: TRBJ1-4

cdr3_aa: CASRTLDRGHYEQYF
clone_size: many
v_call: TRBV28
j_call: TRBJ2-7

cdr3_aa: CACSFWSGSRETQYF
clone_size: .
v_call: TRBV27
j_call: TRBJ2-5

cdr3_aa: CASSSRGGSNSEQYF
clone_size: many
v_call: TRBV7-2
j_call: TRBJ2-7

cdr3_aa: CSALSEYEQYF
clone_size: few
v_call: TRBV20-1
j_call: TRBJ2-7

cdr3_aa: CASSHNRDTYEQYF
clone_size: .
v_call: TRBV3-1
j_call: TRBJ2-7

cdr3_aa: CASSLAQNTEAFF
clone_size: few
v_call: TRBV7-6
j_call: TRBJ1-1

cdr3_aa: CSARDRRFNSYNEQFF
clone_size: many
v_call: TRBV20-1
j_call: TRBJ2-1

cdr3_aa: CASSFVGTVEKLFF
clone_size: many
v_call: TRBV12-3/TRBV12-4
j_call: TRBJ1-4

cdr3_aa: CASSTTGPKAKNIQYF
clone_size: many
v_call: TRBV7-9
j_call: TRBJ2-4

cdr3_aa: CASSSLAGGDYEQYF
clone_size: few
v_call: TRBV5-1
j_call: TRBJ2-7

cdr3_aa: CATDPGQGYEQFF
clone_size: many
v_call: TRBV10-3
j_call: TRBJ2-1

cdr3_aa: CASSFGLAPSSYEQYF
clone_size: many
v_call: TRBV12-3/TRBV12-4
j_call: TRBJ2-7

cdr3_aa: CASSFMSHPYEQYF
clone_size: .
v_call: TRBV7-9
j_call: TRBJ2-7

cdr3_aa: CATSQPGQKLAKNIQYF
clone_size: many
v_call: TRBV15
j_call: TRBJ2-4

cdr3_aa: CSARDQLAGVYEQYF
clone_size: .
v_call: TRBV20-1
j_call: TRBJ2-7

cdr3_aa: CASSTRCCGNIYEQYF
clone_size: few
v_call: TRBV21-1
j_call: TRBJ2-7

cdr3_aa: CASSLSDRGRGEAFF
clone_size: many
v_call: TRBV12-3/TRBV12-4
j_call: TRBJ1-1

cdr3_aa: CASSGEQGAAIRSDTQYF
clone_size: few
v_call: TRBV6-1
j_call: TRBJ2-3

cdr3_aa: CASSQFRDNPTGELFF
clone_size: many
v_call: TRBV7-9
j_call: TRBJ2-2

cdr3_aa: CAIRPSGPTVSSEQYF
clone_size: many
v_call: TRBV10-3
j_call: TRBJ2-7

cdr3_aa: CASSLATSGWGRIDTQYF
clone_size: .
v_call: TRBV7-2
j_call: TRBJ2-3

cdr3_aa: CASSKKGLAGSTDTQYF
clone_size: few
v_call: TRBV12-3/TRBV12-4
j_call: TRBJ2-3

cdr3_aa: CAICPLRGSGRAATDTQYF
clone_size: few
v_call: TRBV3-2
j_call: TRBJ2-3